Below, 9 T cell receptor beta chains from the same sample are listed, as sequenced in a study of blood T cell repertoires in COVID-19. Profiling relied on immunoSEQ multiplex PCR, and the TCRdb table lists in-frame clones only, not all of them. The repertoire holds about 260,000 clones, with 65% to 90% as singletons. Sequenced sample: peripheral blood. The receptors were sampled from a man younger than 40 with active or convalescent COVID-19.

The chain has TRBV5-8 and TRBJ2-7, with 9 bases that match TRBD1. This CDR3 region has 15 residues. J was trimmed by 1 base and V by 1 base; bases with no gene match: 3. From germline, CDR1 is SGHTS and CDR2 YDEGEE. The CDR3: CASSLPGTGSYEQYF. CDR3 in DNA: TGTGCCAGCAGCTTGCCCGGGACAGGGTCCTACGAGCAGTACTTC.

This clone turned up a few times. V and J are TRBV5-1 and TRBJ2-2, with a tentative D call TRBD1 (6 bases). CDR1 and CDR2 (germline): SGHRS, YFSETQ. Trimming removed 3 bases at V and 6 bases at J, with 15 bases between. There are 15 residues in the CDR3. The CDR3 protein is CASSWDTRGPGELFF. The CDR3 DNA sequence: TGCGCCAGCAGCTGGGACACTAGGGGCCCCGGGGAGCTGTTTTTT.

The J gene is TRBJ1-1, the V gene TRBV6-5; no clear D. The V and J ends lost 7 bases and 4 bases respectively, with 10 bases between them. Germline V gene sequence: CDR1 MNHEY, CDR2 SVGAGI. This CDR3 region has 12 residues. The CDR3 region is CASTPGGTEAFF. CDR3 nucleotides: TGTGCCAGCACCCCGGGTGGCACTGAAGCTTTCTTT.

V gene TRBV5-4 combines with J gene TRBJ1-2; D is possibly TRBD1 (5 bases). Trimming shortened V by 4 bases and J by 4 bases, and 20 bases separated the two germline ends. The CDR3 consists of 16 residues. Germline CDR1 and CDR2: SGHNT and YYREEE (reference sequence). The CDR3 protein is CASSGTQSPGGYGYTF. The DNA for the CDR3 is TGTGCCAGCAGCGGGACTCAATCCCCGGGCGGCTATGGCTACACCTTC.

The chain uses TRBV3-1 (or the pseudogene TRBV3-2) and TRBJ1-1, with D tentatively TRBD1 (5 bases). Germline CDR1 and CDR2: LGHDT and YNNKEL (reference sequence). With 0 bases removed from V and 4 bases from J, the gap between germline ends came to 18 bases. There are 17 residues in the CDR3. CDR3 DNA sequence: TGTGCCAGCAGCCAAGACCCTCAGGTGGGGGGGGTCACTGAAGCTTTCTTT. Translation gives CASSQDPQVGGVTEAFF.

This clone was seen only a few times. The chain uses TRBV27 and TRBJ2-7; possibly TRBD1 for D (6 bases). V was shortened by 1 base and J by 3 bases, with 16 bases between the two germline ends. Per the germline V gene, CDR1 is MNHEY and CDR2 is SMNVEV (reference sequence). This CDR3 spans 16 amino acids. The CDR3 DNA is TGTGCCAGCAGTTTATATCCTCCAGGGGCCCGCTACGAGCAGTACTTC. Its translation is CASSLYPPGARYEQYF.

The chain joins TRBV30 to TRBJ2-7; D is unresolved. The V end was cut by 0 bases, the J end by 2 bases, with 8 bases between. Germline CDR1 GTSNPN, CDR2 SVGIG (reference sequence). CDR3 length: 13 amino acids. CDR3 protein: CAWSVHKPYEQYF. CDR3 bases: TGTGCCTGGAGTGTACACAAACCCTACGAGCAGTACTTC.

This rearrangement joins TRBV6-6 to TRBJ1-3; TRBD1 matches at 7 bases. V gave up 2 bases and J gave up 7 bases; unmatched junction bases: 11. Per the germline V gene, CDR1 is MNHNY and CDR2 is SVGAGI (reference sequence). This CDR3 spans 16 amino acids. The CDR3 DNA reads as TGTGCCAGCAGTTACGGGGGACAGCAAGGCCGGAACACCATATATTTT. As protein: CASSYGGQQGRNTIYF.

V usage is TRBV9 and J usage is TRBJ2-7; 7 bases fit TRBD1. Trimming cost V 0 bases and J 1 base; bases outside gene matches: 4. CDR3 length equals 15 residues. Germline V CDR1 and CDR2: SGDLS, YYNGEE. The CDR3 sequence is CASSVVPDRSYEQYF. Here the CDR3 DNA reads TGTGCCAGCAGCGTAGTTCCGGACAGGTCCTACGAGCAGTACTTC.